One and the same sample provided the 13 T cell receptor beta chains below, sequenced in a study of T cells in localized non-small cell lung cancer. Produced via immunoSEQ multiplex PCR; TCRdb's table is partial and in-frame only. The sample yields roughly 17,000 clones, around 89% seen once. The sample was peripheral blood, taken before any cancer treatment. The receptor source for this set is an older male donor with stage II squamous cell lung carcinoma.

The CDR3 sequence is CAIRGWGDEQYF. CDR3 nucleotides: TGTGCCATCAGGGGGTGGGGAGACGAGCAGTACTTC. V usage is TRBV10-3 and J usage is TRBJ2-7; weak D call: TRBD2 (5 bases). The length of the CDR3 is 12 residues. The V and J ends lost 6 bases and 5 bases respectively, with 11 bases between them. The germline gives CDR1 ENHRY, CDR2 SYGVKD.

The chain recombines TRBV18 with TRBJ2-1; the D gene is possibly TRBD1 (6 bases). V was cut by 5 bases and J by 6 bases, with 17 bases left in between. Germline assignment: CDR1 KGHSH and CDR2 LQKENI. The CDR3 length is 15 residues. The DNA for the CDR3 is TGTGCCAGCTCATCGCAGGGGATCGTTCTCAATGAGCAGTTCTTC. This codes for CASSSQGIVLNEQFF.

The chain uses TRBV27 and TRBJ2-5; no firm D call. CDR1 and CDR2 from the germline V gene are MNHEY and SMNVEV (reference sequence). V lost 4 bases and J 4 bases, leaving 4 bases between the germline ends. The CDR3 has 11 residues. CDR3 sequence (DNA): TGTGCCAGCAGTTCGTCAGAGACCCAGTACTTC. Translating gives CASSSSETQYF.

V gene TRBV10-3 combines with J gene TRBJ2-1, with 11 bases aligning to TRBD2. This CDR3 region has 19 residues. J was trimmed by 2 bases and V by 4 bases; bases with no gene match: 13. CDR1 and CDR2 from the germline V gene are ENHRY and SYGVKD. CDR3 sequence: CAISGSQTSGMATYNEQFF. The DNA for the CDR3 is TGTGCCATCAGTGGTTCCCAGACTAGCGGGATGGCAACCTACAATGAGCAGTTCTTC.

The genes are TRBV7-8 and TRBJ1-4, with D tentatively TRBD1 (6 bases). CDR3 length equals 15 residues. The germline V gene has CDR1 SGHVS and CDR2 FQNEAQ. V lost 6 bases to trimming and J lost 8 bases, with 19 bases between them. CDR3 nucleotide sequence: TGTGCCAGCAGTTCTCCCGCCAGGGGTGGCGAAAAACTGTTTTTT. It translates to CASSSPARGGEKLFF. Complete variable domain (other parts from reference TRBV7-8 and TRBJ1-4): GAGVSQSPRYKVAKRGQDVALRCDPISGHVSLFWYQQALGQGPEFLTYFQNEAQLDKSGLPSDRFFAERPEGSVSTLKIQRTQQEDSAVYLCASSSPARGGEKLFFGSGTQLSVL.

The chain couples TRBV28 to TRBJ2-3; 11 bases agree with TRBD2. The CDR3 runs 15 residues. Per germline, CDR1 MDHEN and CDR2 SYDVKM. V trimming: 6 bases; J trimming: 5 bases; junction bases outside the gene matches: 7. The CDR3 coding sequence is TGTGCCAGCAGGCGAACTAGCGGGAGAGGAGATACGCAGTATTTT. Translated: CASRRTSGRGDTQYF.

The gene calls are TRBV6-4 and TRBJ2-3; tentative D call: TRBD2 (6 bases). Trimming took off 0 bases at V and 2 bases at J, with 18 bases between the two ends. This CDR3 comprises 18 residues. From germline, CDR1 is MRHNA and CDR2 SNTAGT. Here the CDR3 DNA reads TGTGCCAGCAGTGACTCGATGGACGCGCGGGAATTCACAGATACGCAGTATTTT. Protein product: CASSDSMDAREFTDTQYF.

J is TRBJ2-1 and V is TRBV11-2; D is possibly TRBD1 or TRBD2 (7 bases each). This CDR3 spans 17 amino acids. Germline assignment: CDR1 SGHAT and CDR2 FQNNGV. The V and J ends lost 4 bases and 3 bases respectively, with 19 bases between them. The CDR3 spells CASSSERGQIHYNEQFF. In DNA, the CDR3 is TGTGCCAGCAGCTCGGAGCGGGGACAGATCCACTACAATGAGCAGTTCTTC.

Only a few counts were recorded for this clone. V and J are TRBV6-6 and TRBJ2-7, with D hard to call. Trimming shortened V by 3 bases and J by 4 bases, and 7 bases separated the two germline ends. Germline CDR1 MNHNY, CDR2 SVGAGI (reference sequence). The CDR3 spans 12 residues. CDR3 amino acids: CASSYGRYEQYF. DNA for the CDR3: TGTGCCAGCAGTTATGGCCGGTACGAGCAGTACTTC.

CDR3 sequence (DNA): TGTGCCAGCTCACTAGGACAGGGTTACGAGCAGTACTTC. Its protein is CASSLGQGYEQYF. This chain links TRBV18 with TRBJ2-7, with 8 bases lining up with TRBD1. Germline V gene data show CDR1 as KGHSH and CDR2 as LQKENI. V dropped 4 bases and J dropped 4; count of bases not matched to a gene: 3. The CDR3 contains 13 residues. The full variable domain, rest sourced from reference TRBV18 and TRBJ2-7, is NAGVMQNPRHLVRRRGQEARLRCSPMKGHSHVYWYRQLPEEGLKFMVYLQKENIIDESGMPKERFSAEFPKEGPSILRIQQVVRGDSAAYFCASSLGQGYEQYFGPGTRLTVT.

This clone was recorded once. The gene calls are TRBV7-9 and TRBJ2-6; TRBD1 matches at 7 bases. This CDR3 region has 18 residues. In germline, CDR1 is SEHNR, CDR2 FQNEAQ (reference sequence). V was clipped by 4 bases and J by 4 bases; unmatched bases: 13. The CDR3 protein is CASSYTQGPLTGANVLTF. The CDR3 DNA is TGTGCCAGCAGCTACACACAGGGGCCCTTGACCGGGGCCAACGTCCTGACTTTC. The full variable domain, completed using reference TRBV7-9 and TRBJ2-6, is DTGVSQNPRHKITKRGQNVTFRCDPISEHNRLYWYRQTLGQGPEFLTYFQNEAQLEKSRLLSDRFSAERPKGSFSTLEIQRTEQGDSAMYLCASSYTQGPLTGANVLTFGAGSRLTVL.

The rearrangement joins TRBV27 to TRBJ2-5; 9 bases match TRBD1. Unmatched junction bases numbered 10, after V lost 6 bases and J lost 5 bases. The CDR3 is made up of 15 amino acids. Germline CDR1 MNHEY, CDR2 SMNVEV (reference sequence). This chain's CDR3 is CASRLIQGARETQYF. In DNA, the CDR3 is TGTGCCAGCAGGTTGATACAGGGGGCGAGGGAGACCCAGTACTTC.

This clone was seen just once. The chain couples TRBV19 to TRBJ1-4; D is possibly TRBD1 (5 bases). CDR1 LNHDA and CDR2 SQIVND come from the germline V gene (reference sequence). V lost 6 bases and J 5 bases, leaving 16 bases between the germline ends. This CDR3 is 15 amino acids long. The CDR3 region is CASSRSQALNEKLFF. The CDR3 DNA sequence: TGTGCCAGTAGCAGATCACAGGCCTTGAATGAAAAACTGTTTTTT.